The rows below give T cell receptor beta chains drawn from one sample of a study of blood T cells in healthy people across ages. MiXCR, run by TCRdb on the 5' RACE reads, gives a single entry per CDR3 protein. This table has nearly 1 million distinct CDR3 sequences, roughly half appearing once. The sequenced sample was blood. The source is a woman aged 60-75 years in good health. Each CDR3 is given with its conserved first and last residue. The D gene is left open where the match is weak. Size tells how often a clone was seen (once, few, many) or the class of an expanded clone, and some rows leave it out.

CDR3aa: CSATSGGTGNYEQYF
CDR3nt: TGCAGTGCTACCTCGGGCGGGACAGGGAACTACGAGCAGTACTTC
v_gene: TRBV20-1
j_gene: TRBJ2-7
abundance: NA
d_gene: TRBD1

CDR3aa: CSARTSAVNEQFF
CDR3nt: TGCAGCGCAAGGACTAGCGCGGTCAATGAGCAGTTCTTC
v_gene: TRBV29-1
j_gene: TRBJ2-1
abundance: NA
d_gene: TRBD2

CDR3aa: CASSPGGGYEAFF
CDR3nt: TGTGCCAGCAGCCCAGGGGGGGGCTATGAAGCTTTCTTT
v_gene: TRBV6-2/TRBV6-3
j_gene: TRBJ1-1
abundance: NA
d_gene: TRBD1

CDR3aa: CASSVGHTYEQYF
CDR3nt: TGTGCCAGCAGTGTGGGACATACCTACGAGCAGTACTTC
v_gene: TRBV12-3/TRBV12-4
j_gene: TRBJ2-7
abundance: NA
d_gene: NA

CDR3aa: CASTTSGRDEQFF
CDR3nt: TGTGCCAGCACTACTAGCGGGAGGGATGAGCAGTTCTTC
v_gene: TRBV2
j_gene: TRBJ2-1
abundance: NA
d_gene: TRBD2

CDR3aa: CASRFSTDTQYF
CDR3nt: TGTGCCAGCAGATTTAGCACAGATACGCAGTATTTT
v_gene: TRBV12-3/TRBV12-4
j_gene: TRBJ2-3
abundance: few
d_gene: NA

CDR3aa: CASSRSGTSGSNEQFF
CDR3nt: TGCGCCAGCAGCCGCTCCGGGACTAGCGGGAGCAATGAGCAGTTCTTC
v_gene: TRBV5-1
j_gene: TRBJ2-1
abundance: once
d_gene: TRBD2

CDR3aa: CSANLLANDVGDTQYF
CDR3nt: TGCAGTGCTAACCTCCTGGCGAATGATGTGGGAGATACGCAGTATTTT
v_gene: TRBV20-1
j_gene: TRBJ2-3
abundance: NA
d_gene: NA

CDR3aa: CASSLDRENEQFF
CDR3nt: TGTGCCAGCAGCCTTGACAGGGAAAATGAGCAGTTCTTC
v_gene: TRBV7-3
j_gene: TRBJ2-1
abundance: NA
d_gene: TRBD1

CDR3aa: CAISQGDVYEQYF
CDR3nt: TGTGCCATCAGTCAGGGGGATGTGTACGAGCAGTACTTC
v_gene: TRBV10-3
j_gene: TRBJ2-7
abundance: NA
d_gene: TRBD1

CDR3aa: CASSREGPRYNEQFF
CDR3nt: TGTGCCAGCAGTCGAGAAGGGCCCCGTTACAATGAGCAGTTCTTC
v_gene: TRBV2
j_gene: TRBJ2-1
abundance: few
d_gene: NA

CDR3aa: CASSDSHRVFDEQYF
CDR3nt: TGTGCCAGCAGTGATTCGCACAGGGTCTTTGACGAGCAGTACTTC
v_gene: TRBV6-1
j_gene: TRBJ2-7
abundance: NA
d_gene: NA

CDR3aa: CSARDEGAPFFYEQYF
CDR3nt: TGCAGTGCTAGAGATGAGGGAGCGCCCTTTTTTTACGAGCAGTACTTC
v_gene: TRBV20-1
j_gene: TRBJ2-7
abundance: few
d_gene: NA

CDR3aa: CASKRAEQYF
CDR3nt: TGTGCCAGCAAACGGGCCGAGCAGTACTTC
v_gene: TRBV2
j_gene: TRBJ2-7
abundance: NA
d_gene: NA

CDR3aa: CASSLSSSSYEQYF
CDR3nt: TGTGCCAGCAGTTTATCGTCTAGCTCCTACGAGCAGTACTTC
v_gene: TRBV7-2
j_gene: TRBJ2-7
abundance: NA
d_gene: NA

CDR3aa: CASSQADTGYEQYF
CDR3nt: TGTGCCAGCAGCCAAGCGGACACGGGTTACGAGCAGTACTTC
v_gene: TRBV3-1
j_gene: TRBJ2-7
abundance: NA
d_gene: NA

CDR3aa: CASSLLYINEQFF
CDR3nt: TGTGCCAGCAGTCTCCTATATATCAATGAGCAGTTCTTC
v_gene: TRBV12-3/TRBV12-4
j_gene: TRBJ2-1
abundance: NA
d_gene: NA

CDR3aa: CASTLGGHTLEQYF
CDR3nt: TGTGCCAGCACCCTGGGGGGCCATACTCTCGAGCAGTACTTC
v_gene: TRBV7-2
j_gene: TRBJ2-7
abundance: few
d_gene: NA

CDR3aa: CATSDLGQAQQETQYF
CDR3nt: TGTGCCACCAGTGATTTGGGACAAGCGCAACAAGAGACCCAGTACTTC
v_gene: TRBV24-1
j_gene: TRBJ2-5
abundance: NA
d_gene: NA

CDR3aa: CATSRDRRITDTQYF
CDR3nt: TGTGCCACCAGCAGAGATCGTAGAATCACAGATACGCAGTATTTT
v_gene: TRBV15
j_gene: TRBJ2-3
abundance: many
d_gene: NA

CDR3aa: CASSLYGTAYNEQFF
CDR3nt: TGTGCCAGCAGTTTATATGGGACAGCTTACAATGAGCAGTTCTTC
v_gene: TRBV27
j_gene: TRBJ2-1
abundance: NA
d_gene: TRBD1

CDR3aa: CASSFADRGHEQYF
CDR3nt: TGTGCCAGCAGTTTTGCGGACAGGGGCCACGAGCAGTACTTC
v_gene: TRBV27
j_gene: TRBJ2-7
abundance: few
d_gene: TRBD1

CDR3aa: CASIQLGEYNYGYTF
CDR3nt: TGTGCCAGCATCCAATTAGGGGAATATAACTATGGCTACACCTTC
v_gene: TRBV6-1
j_gene: TRBJ1-2
abundance: few
d_gene: NA

CDR3aa: CSGGTVGGWAQYF
CDR3nt: TGCAGCGGCGGGACAGTTGGTGGATGGGCGCAGTACTTC
v_gene: TRBV29-1
j_gene: TRBJ2-7
abundance: once
d_gene: NA

CDR3aa: CSAVLTSLGQETQYF
CDR3nt: TGCAGTGCTGTTCTCACTAGCTTAGGGCAAGAGACCCAGTACTTC
v_gene: TRBV20-1
j_gene: TRBJ2-5
abundance: NA
d_gene: NA

CDR3aa: CASSGAGDYEQYF
CDR3nt: TGTGCCAGCAGTGGGGCGGGAGACTACGAGCAGTACTTC
v_gene: TRBV6-2/TRBV6-3
j_gene: TRBJ2-7
abundance: NA
d_gene: TRBD2

CDR3aa: CASSPWDTKGDTEAFF
CDR3nt: TGTGCCAGCAGCCCATGGGACACCAAGGGGGACACTGAAGCTTTCTTT
v_gene: TRBV7-9
j_gene: TRBJ1-1
abundance: NA
d_gene: NA

CDR3aa: CASSRPGQGSDTQYF
CDR3nt: TGTGCCAGCAGCCGTCCGGGACAGGGCTCAGATACGCAGTATTTT
v_gene: TRBV7-2
j_gene: TRBJ2-3
abundance: NA
d_gene: TRBD1

CDR3aa: CSIRLAGGTDTQYF
CDR3nt: TGCAGCATACGACTAGCGGGAGGCACAGATACGCAGTATTTT
v_gene: TRBV29-1
j_gene: TRBJ2-3
abundance: many
d_gene: TRBD2

CDR3aa: CASSQGGQGYEQYF
CDR3nt: TGTGCCAGCAGCCAAGGGGGGCAGGGCTACGAGCAGTACTTC
v_gene: TRBV4-2
j_gene: TRBJ2-7
abundance: NA
d_gene: NA

CDR3aa: CASSRDSQYF
CDR3nt: TGTGCCAGCAGCCGGGATAGTCAGTACTTC
v_gene: TRBV3-1
j_gene: TRBJ2-7
abundance: NA
d_gene: NA

CDR3aa: CASSRQQGRDTEAFF
CDR3nt: TGCGCCAGCAGCCGTCAACAGGGTAGGGACACTGAAGCTTTCTTT
v_gene: TRBV4-1
j_gene: TRBJ1-1
abundance: NA
d_gene: NA

CDR3aa: CSANRGLTQETQYF
CDR3nt: TGCAGTGCAAACAGGGGGCTTACACAAGAGACCCAGTACTTC
v_gene: TRBV20-1
j_gene: TRBJ2-5
abundance: NA
d_gene: TRBD1

CDR3aa: CANQFPGQGRDGLHF
CDR3nt: TGCGCCAACCAATTCCCGGGACAGGGCCGGGACGGTCTCCACTTT
v_gene: TRBV5-1
j_gene: TRBJ1-6
abundance: NA
d_gene: TRBD1

CDR3aa: CASSLLTGLGEKLFF
CDR3nt: TGTGCCAGCAGTCTACTGACAGGGCTGGGTGAAAAACTGTTTTTT
v_gene: TRBV11-2
j_gene: TRBJ1-4
abundance: NA
d_gene: TRBD1

CDR3aa: CASSYAGSQETQYF
CDR3nt: TGTGCCAGCAGTTACGCTGGGAGCCAAGAGACCCAGTACTTC
v_gene: TRBV6-6
j_gene: TRBJ2-5
abundance: few
d_gene: NA

CDR3aa: CASGGLGATNEKLFF
CDR3nt: TGTGCCAGCGGGGGCTTAGGAGCAACTAATGAAAAACTGTTTTTT
v_gene: TRBV2
j_gene: TRBJ1-4
abundance: few
d_gene: NA

CDR3aa: CAGSGDSRRQETQYF
CDR3nt: TGTGCCGGCAGCGGGGACAGTAGAAGACAAGAGACCCAGTACTTC
v_gene: TRBV11-1
j_gene: TRBJ2-5
abundance: NA
d_gene: NA

CDR3aa: CASSQPTGGMNNEQFF
CDR3nt: TGCGCCAGCAGCCAACCGACAGGGGGAATGAACAATGAGCAGTTCTTC
v_gene: TRBV4-1
j_gene: TRBJ2-1
abundance: NA
d_gene: TRBD1

CDR3aa: CSVGPVSGGADIQYF
CDR3nt: TGCAGCGTTGGGCCGGTGTCGGGGGGCGCGGACATTCAGTACTTC
v_gene: TRBV29-1
j_gene: TRBJ2-4
abundance: few
d_gene: NA

CDR3aa: CSARDPTRIAGGRYEQYF
CDR3nt: TGCAGTGCTAGAGATCCAACACGTATAGCGGGAGGGCGGTACGAGCAGTACTTC
v_gene: TRBV20-1
j_gene: TRBJ2-7
abundance: NA
d_gene: TRBD2

CDR3aa: CASSLAQWQAGVYEQYF
CDR3nt: TGTGCCAGCAGCTTAGCGCAGTGGCAGGCCGGCGTCTACGAGCAGTACTTC
v_gene: TRBV7-8
j_gene: TRBJ2-7
abundance: NA
d_gene: NA

CDR3aa: CSAREISSGSEQFF
CDR3nt: TGCAGTGCTAGAGAGATTAGTAGCGGGAGTGAGCAGTTCTTC
v_gene: TRBV20-1
j_gene: TRBJ2-1
abundance: NA
d_gene: TRBD2

CDR3aa: CASSPGGDYSTASSYNEQFF
CDR3nt: TGCGCCAGCAGCCCCGGAGGGGACTATTCAACCGCGAGCTCCTACAATGAGCAGTTCTTC
v_gene: TRBV5-1
j_gene: TRBJ2-1
abundance: few
d_gene: TRBD2

CDR3aa: CASSLTGTNNSPLHF
CDR3nt: TGTGCCAGCAGCTTAACCGGGACAAATAATTCACCCCTCCACTTT
v_gene: TRBV7-8
j_gene: TRBJ1-6
abundance: few
d_gene: NA

CDR3aa: CASSPVGGYGYTF
CDR3nt: TGTGCCAGCAGCCCAGTGGGCGGCTATGGCTACACCTTC
v_gene: TRBV7-2
j_gene: TRBJ1-2
abundance: NA
d_gene: NA